This T cell receptor (beta chain) was observed in a study of shared clonotypes between healthy human individuals. The V and J ends lost 3 bases and 6 bases, in that order; junction bases with no gene match: 5. CDR1 and CDR2 from the germline V gene are SGHRS and YFSETQ. This CDR3 is 14 amino acids long. In the original analysis: From ImmunoSEQ came sequences covering only the junction and carrying no quality scores, so filtering differed. Sequenced by immunoSEQ multiplex PCR; TCRdb stores in-frame clones only, minus some. V and J calls and clone size are as listed in that table; D and trimming were resolved from the DNA. Of around 1.5 million clones in the sample, 98% were seen once.

The V call is TRBV5-1, the J call TRBJ2-3; 9 bases are a match to TRBD1. Material for sequencing was naive CD4+ T cells sorted from blood. Subset: CD45RA+ positively selected. The source of this sequence is a man aged 25 to 40 in good health. CDR3 nucleotides: TGCGCCAGCAGCTCCCGGACAGGGGAGGATACGCAGTATTTT. Protein sequence: CASSSRTGEDTQYF.